One sample yielded the 5 T cell receptor beta chains listed below, sequenced in a study of CD8 T cell repertoires and HIV-1 epitope variants. The repertoire was sequenced with immunoSEQ multiplex PCR; TCRdb's copy has only in-frame clones and lacks some. Of 2,500 or so clones detected, about two thirds appear once; the ten largest clones hold 40% to 55%. Their target antigens are unknown. Sample: cultured CD8+ T cells derived from PBMCs. These receptors all come from a male donor with HIV.

This sequence joins TRBV28 and TRBJ2-3; D may be TRBD1 (6 bases). Trimming shortened V by 6 bases and J by 6 bases, and 16 bases separated the two germline ends. The germline V gene encodes CDR1 MDHEN and CDR2 SYDVKM. The CDR3 is 14 amino acids. DNA of the CDR3: TGTGCCAGCAGACCACAGGGACGGAGGGATACGCAGTATTTT. This encodes CASRPQGRRDTQYF. Full variable domain (missing parts from reference TRBV28 and TRBJ2-3): DVKVTQSSRYLVKRTGEKVFLECVQDMDHENMFWYRQDPGLGLRLIYFSYDVKMKEKGDIPEGYSVSREKKERFSLILESASTNQTSMYLCASRPQGRRDTQYFGPGTRLTVL.

The chain is built from TRBV7-6 and TRBJ2-7; 9 nucleotides align to TRBD1. Germline assignment: CDR1 SGHVS and CDR2 FNYEAQ. The CDR3 has 15 residues. V shed 1 base, J shed 4 bases, and the junction held 5 bases outside the gene matches. CDR3 sequence: CASSLGTGEGYEQYF. The CDR3, as DNA: TGTGCCAGCAGCTTAGGGACAGGGGAAGGGTACGAGCAGTACTTC.

The V and J genes are TRBV15 and TRBJ2-7, with 9 positions matching TRBD2. Trimming took 1 base from V and 2 from J; bases not matched to a gene: 3. The CDR3 is 15 amino acids. Germline CDR1 reads LNHNV; CDR2 reads YYDKDF (reference sequence). CDR3 residues: CATSRATSGTYEQYF. CDR3 sequence (DNA): TGTGCCACCAGCAGAGCGACTAGCGGAACCTACGAGCAGTACTTC. Full variable domain (rest looked up from reference TRBV15 and TRBJ2-7): DAMVIQNPRYQVTQFGKPVTLSCSQTLNHNVMYWYQQKSSQAPKLLFHYYDKDFNNEADTPDNFQSRRPNTSFCFLDIRSPGLGDTAMYLCATSRATSGTYEQYFGPGTRLTVT.

V is TRBV1 and J is TRBJ2-7; TRBD2 was called by the table and not checked on the DNA. TRBV1 is a pseudogene segment. The CDR3 covers 13 residues. CDR3 DNA: TGCACCAGCAGCCATTCTCTGCGGTACGAGCAGTACTTC. Translated, it gives CTSSHSLRYEQYF.

The chain uses TRBV11-2 and TRBJ2-5; D not certain. The CDR3 is 15 amino acids. Germline V CDR1 and CDR2: SGHAT, FQNNGV. V lost 1 base to trimming and J lost 0 bases, with 9 bases between them. The CDR3 DNA reads TGTGCCAGCAGCTTAGCGGGCCAGTACCAAGAGACCCAGTACTTC. This encodes CASSLAGQYQETQYF.